This TCR beta chain was sequenced during a study of CD8+CD57+ T cells in acquired aplastic anemia. Study observations and caveats: CD8+ Simpson's diversity in patients was not significantly different from that in controls. Patients had roughly 29 CD8+ CDR3 sequences in common with controls (the shared set).

V gave up 8 bases and J gave up 2 bases, with 24 bases separating them. Per the germline V gene, CDR1 is SGHAT and CDR2 is FQDESV (reference sequence). The CDR3 extends over 17 amino acids. For sequencing, patients were chosen who had shown expansion of CD8+CD57+ cells by flow cytometry. Severe acquired aplastic anemia was diagnosed in all patients. The study sampled blood from patients who had received no therapy. Template material for TCR beta VDJ and CDR3 profiling consisted of genomic DNA. TCRdb processed the reads anew with MiXCR; each CDR3 protein has one entry. The sample carries some 200,000 distinct CDR3 sequences, more than 45% recorded once. This clonotype was picked up many times. Its antigen is unidentified.

This TCR was sampled from a human donor with aplastic anemia. V and J are TRBV11-1 and TRBJ1-2; perhaps TRBD1 as D (6 bases). The specimen sequenced was sorted CD4+, CD8+, or CD8+CD57+ T cells (not recorded which) from PBMCs. CDR3 amino acids: CASEGGRGTQTNYGYTF. In DNA, the CDR3 is TGTGCCAGCGAGGGCGGCAGGGGTACACAGACGAACTATGGCTACACCTTC. Combining the CDR3 with reference TRBV11-1 and TRBJ1-2 gives the whole variable domain EAEVAQSPRYKITEKSQAVAFWCDPISGHATLYWYRQILGQGPELLVQFQDESVVDDSQLPKDRFSAERLKGVDSTLKIQPAELGDSAMYLCASEGGRGTQTNYGYTFGSGTRLTVV.